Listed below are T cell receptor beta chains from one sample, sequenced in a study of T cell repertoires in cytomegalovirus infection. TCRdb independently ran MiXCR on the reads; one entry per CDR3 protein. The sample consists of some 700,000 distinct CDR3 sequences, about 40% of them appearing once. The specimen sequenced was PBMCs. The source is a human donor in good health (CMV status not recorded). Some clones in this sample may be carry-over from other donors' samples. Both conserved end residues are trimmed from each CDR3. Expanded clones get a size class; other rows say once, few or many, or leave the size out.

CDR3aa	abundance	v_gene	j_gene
ASSYGTLSYEQY	NA	TRBV11-2	TRBJ2-7
ASSSEGHEQY	once	TRBV5-1	TRBJ2-7
ASSVGQGKETQY	NA	TRBV9	TRBJ2-5
ASSPKRGGAKHEQF	NA	TRBV7-9	TRBJ2-1
SVELGGPSGLAYEQY	NA	TRBV29-1	TRBJ2-7
ASRRGSNQPQH	few	TRBV27	TRBJ1-5
ALTAELAGEAGVYEQY	NA	TRBV19	TRBJ2-7
ASSLPEGGMNTEAF	few	TRBV6-2/TRBV6-3	TRBJ1-1
ASSLGPRGKEPQH	NA	TRBV5-4	TRBJ1-5
ASSSRGQGKETQY	NA	TRBV13	TRBJ2-5
ASSLAAGTGYEQY	many	TRBV7-2	TRBJ2-7
SASKREPHEQY	few	TRBV20-1	TRBJ2-7
ASSFGPEGKNIQY	many	TRBV7-2	TRBJ2-4
ASSSRTRNTEAF	few	TRBV13	TRBJ1-1
ASSLRYRVNEKLF	NA	TRBV12-3/TRBV12-4	TRBJ1-4
SARVLTGETQY	NA	TRBV20-1	TRBJ2-5
ASSLVRGNTEAF	many	TRBV11-2	TRBJ1-1
ASSLVGVGTSTDTQY	few	TRBV7-8	TRBJ2-3
ASSIREPYNKQF	NA	TRBV7-2	TRBJ2-1
ASSEYALGTSGNTIY	few	TRBV25-1	TRBJ1-3
ASSHRGETQY	many	TRBV7-6	TRBJ2-5
ASTSRGRDTEAF	NA	TRBV28	TRBJ1-1
ASSLLLSERESEQF	NA	TRBV5-6	TRBJ2-1
ASSLVGDYNEQF	NA	TRBV5-5	TRBJ2-1
ASSRLRDYGYT	few	TRBV12-3/TRBV12-4	TRBJ1-2
ASSLAALPQLAGQYEQY	NA	TRBV7-8	TRBJ2-7
ASGQLRDRVDYEQY	NA	TRBV7-8	TRBJ2-7
ASSTTRGSNEKLF	few	TRBV27	TRBJ1-4
AWSGQHKFEAF	NA	TRBV30	TRBJ1-1
ASSPSGGYAEAF	few	TRBV19	TRBJ1-1
SARSDYYEQY	NA	TRBV20-1	TRBJ2-7
ASSPVRADYNEQF	NA	TRBV6-5	TRBJ2-1
ASSLEVGTSGSGEQF	NA	TRBV27	TRBJ2-1
ASSLDYRREQY	few	TRBV11-2	TRBJ2-7
ASSRGYNTGELF	few	TRBV28	TRBJ2-2
ASSLAPASTDTQY	NA	TRBV28	TRBJ2-3
AISEAYEQY	few	TRBV10-3	TRBJ2-7
ATRRTTGRGSFYGYT	few	TRBV28	TRBJ1-2
ASRDGTSKPPF	NA	TRBV7-9	TRBJ2-7
ASSRTGKSHEQY	NA	TRBV28	TRBJ2-7
SAETSGAIEVAYNEQF	NA	TRBV20-1	TRBJ2-1
SSSYDRASGNTIY	NA	TRBV6-6	TRBJ1-3
ASSEARGPGDTQY	many	TRBV2	TRBJ2-3
ASSPGTGGPYEQY	many	TRBV12-3/TRBV12-4	TRBJ2-7
ATHGATNTEAF	NA	TRBV6-6	TRBJ1-1
ASSLTANNRVRMNTEAF	few	TRBV7-8	TRBJ1-1